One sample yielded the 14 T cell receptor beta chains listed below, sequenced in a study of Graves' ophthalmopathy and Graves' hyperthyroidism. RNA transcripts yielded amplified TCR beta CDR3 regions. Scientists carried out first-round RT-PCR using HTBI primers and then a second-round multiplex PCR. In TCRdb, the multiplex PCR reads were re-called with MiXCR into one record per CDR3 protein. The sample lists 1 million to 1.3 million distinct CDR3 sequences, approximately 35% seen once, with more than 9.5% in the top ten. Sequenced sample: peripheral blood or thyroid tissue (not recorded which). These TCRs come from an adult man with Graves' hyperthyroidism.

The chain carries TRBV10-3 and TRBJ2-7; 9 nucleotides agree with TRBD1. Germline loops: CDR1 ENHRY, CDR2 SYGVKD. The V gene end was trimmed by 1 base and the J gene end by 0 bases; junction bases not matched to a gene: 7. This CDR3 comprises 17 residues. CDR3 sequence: CAISELHGTGYSYEQYF. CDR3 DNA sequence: TGTGCCATCAGTGAGTTACACGGGACAGGGTACTCCTACGAGCAGTACTTC.

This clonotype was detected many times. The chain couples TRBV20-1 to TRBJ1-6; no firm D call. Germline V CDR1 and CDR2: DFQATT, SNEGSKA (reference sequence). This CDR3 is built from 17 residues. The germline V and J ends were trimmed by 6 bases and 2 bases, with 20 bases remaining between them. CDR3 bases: TGCAGTGCGAGCAGCTACGGAGCGGGGACCTATAATTCACCCCTCCACTTT. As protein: CSASSYGAGTYNSPLHF.

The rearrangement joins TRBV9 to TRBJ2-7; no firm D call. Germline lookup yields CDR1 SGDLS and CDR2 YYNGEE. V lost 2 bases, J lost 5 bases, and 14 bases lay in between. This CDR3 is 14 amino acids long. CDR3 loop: CASSVRTDGDEQYF. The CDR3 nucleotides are TGTGCCAGCAGCGTCCGCACTGATGGGGACGAGCAGTACTTC.

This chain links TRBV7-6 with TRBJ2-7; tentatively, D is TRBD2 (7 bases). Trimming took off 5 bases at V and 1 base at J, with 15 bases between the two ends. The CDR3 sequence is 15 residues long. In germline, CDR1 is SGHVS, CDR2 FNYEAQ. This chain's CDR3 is CASSVNREGSYEQYF. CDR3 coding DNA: TGTGCCAGCAGCGTCAACAGGGAGGGTTCCTACGAGCAGTACTTC. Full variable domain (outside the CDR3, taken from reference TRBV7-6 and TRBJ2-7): GAGVSQSPRYKVTKRGQDVALRCDPISGHVSLYWYRQALGQGPEFLTYFNYEAQQDKSGLPNDRFSAERPEGSISTLTIQRTEQRDSAMYRCASSVNREGSYEQYFGPGTRLTVT.

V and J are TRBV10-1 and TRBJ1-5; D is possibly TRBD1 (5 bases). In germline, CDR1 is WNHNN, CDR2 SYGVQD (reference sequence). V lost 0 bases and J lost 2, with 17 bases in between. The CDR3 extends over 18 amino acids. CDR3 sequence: CASSESARAPRGNQPQHF. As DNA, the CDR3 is TGCGCCAGCAGTGAGTCGGCCAGGGCACCCCGGGGCAATCAGCCCCAGCATTTT.

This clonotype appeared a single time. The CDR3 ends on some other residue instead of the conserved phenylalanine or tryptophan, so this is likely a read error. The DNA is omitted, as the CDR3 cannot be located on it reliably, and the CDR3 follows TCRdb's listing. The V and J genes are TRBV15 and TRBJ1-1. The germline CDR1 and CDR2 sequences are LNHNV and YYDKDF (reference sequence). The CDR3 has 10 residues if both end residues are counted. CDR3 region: CATSRDFGSS.

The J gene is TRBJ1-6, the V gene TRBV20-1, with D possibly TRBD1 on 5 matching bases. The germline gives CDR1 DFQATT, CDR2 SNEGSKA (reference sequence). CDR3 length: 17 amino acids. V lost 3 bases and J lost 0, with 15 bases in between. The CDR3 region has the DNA TGCAGTGCTAGCGACAGAATCCTGAGCTCCTATAATTCACCCCTCCACTTT. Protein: CSASDRILSSYNSPLHF.

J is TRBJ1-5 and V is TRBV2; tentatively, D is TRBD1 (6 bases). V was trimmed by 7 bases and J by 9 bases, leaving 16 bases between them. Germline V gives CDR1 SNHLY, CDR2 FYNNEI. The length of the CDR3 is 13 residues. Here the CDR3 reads CASKRAGVMPQHF. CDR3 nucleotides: TGTGCCAGCAAGAGGGCAGGGGTAATGCCCCAGCATTTT.

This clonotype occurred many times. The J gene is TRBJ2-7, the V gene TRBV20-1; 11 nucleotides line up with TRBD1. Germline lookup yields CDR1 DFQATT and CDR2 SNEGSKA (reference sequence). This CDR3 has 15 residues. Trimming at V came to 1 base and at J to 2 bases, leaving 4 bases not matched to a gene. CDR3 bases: TGCAGTGCTAGAGGTGCGGGACAGGGGGCCTACGAGCAGTACTTC. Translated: CSARGAGQGAYEQYF.

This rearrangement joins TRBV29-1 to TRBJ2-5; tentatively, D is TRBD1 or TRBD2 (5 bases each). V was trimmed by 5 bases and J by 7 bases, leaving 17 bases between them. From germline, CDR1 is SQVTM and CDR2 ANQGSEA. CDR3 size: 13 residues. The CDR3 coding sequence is TGCAGCGTTCGGGACGGGGTGCTTGGGACCCAGTACTTC. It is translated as CSVRDGVLGTQYF. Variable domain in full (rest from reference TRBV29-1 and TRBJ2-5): SAVISQKPSRDICQRGTSLTIQCQVDSQVTMMFWYRQQPGQSLTLIATANQGSEATYESGFVIDKFPISRPNLTFSTLTVSNMSPEDSSIYLCSVRDGVLGTQYFGPGTRLLVL.

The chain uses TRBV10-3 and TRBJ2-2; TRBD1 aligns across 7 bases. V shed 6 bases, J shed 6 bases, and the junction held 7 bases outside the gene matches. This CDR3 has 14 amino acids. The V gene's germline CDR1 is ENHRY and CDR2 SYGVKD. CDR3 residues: CAISSTGLAGELFF. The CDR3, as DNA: TGTGCCATCAGCTCGACAGGGCTGGCCGGGGAGCTGTTTTTT.

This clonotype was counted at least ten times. CDR3 region: CSAGQSQETQYF. In nucleotides, the CDR3 is TGCAGCGCTGGACAGTCCCAAGAGACCCAGTACTTC. This rearrangement joins TRBV29-1 to TRBJ2-5; D is possibly TRBD1 (6 bases). In germline, CDR1 is SQVTM, CDR2 ANQGSEA. V was clipped by 7 bases and J by 1 base, with 10 bases between them. The CDR3 has 12 residues.

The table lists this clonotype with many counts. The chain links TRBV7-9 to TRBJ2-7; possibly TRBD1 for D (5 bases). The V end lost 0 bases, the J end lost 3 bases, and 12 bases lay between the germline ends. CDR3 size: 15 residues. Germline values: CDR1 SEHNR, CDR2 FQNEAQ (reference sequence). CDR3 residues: CASSLAQGIHYEQYF. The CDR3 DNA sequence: TGTGCCAGCAGCTTAGCCCAGGGAATCCACTACGAGCAGTACTTC.

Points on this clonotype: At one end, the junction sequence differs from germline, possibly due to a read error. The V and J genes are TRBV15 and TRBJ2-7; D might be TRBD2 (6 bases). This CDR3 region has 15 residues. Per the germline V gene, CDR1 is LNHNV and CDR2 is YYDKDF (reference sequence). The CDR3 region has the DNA TGTGCCGCCAGCAGTGGTGATAGCGGATCCTACGAGCAGTACTTC. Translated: CAASSGDSGSYEQYF.